The present TCR beta chain was sequenced within a study of OX40 agonist ivuxolimab in advanced cancers. The wider study: Ivuxolimab was delivered to patients intravenously every 2 weeks at doses spanning 0.01 to 10 mg/kg. Partial responses were observed in three patients, of whom one had hepatocellular carcinoma and two had cutaneous melanoma.

V lost 6 bases and J 0 bases, leaving 15 bases between the germline ends. The CDR3 extends over 16 amino acids. CDR1 and CDR2 from the germline V gene are SGDLS and YYNGEE. Only in-frame clones appear in the TCRdb table, and some are missing; sequencing was by immunoSEQ multiplex PCR. The sample lists about 67,000 clones, 85% to 90% occurring once. With respect to this clone: What it binds is unknown.

Study-level findings and limits: Clonal expansion by week 6 occurred in CD4+ and CD8+ blood T cells (at 0.1 to 3.0 mg/kg).

Patients had blood sampled at baseline and again on cycle 4 day 1 and cycle 7 day 1. The receptor was isolated from an adult with an advanced solid tumor such as melanoma, head and neck, liver or kidney cancer. The sample was CD4+ or CD8+ T cells sorted from blood, taken in a trial of the OX40 agonist ivuxolimab. The genes are TRBV9 and TRBJ2-2; D may be TRBD1 (5 bases). The chain's CDR3 is CASTQWAGPNTGELFF. The CDR3 DNA follows: TGTGCCAGCACCCAGTGGGCAGGGCCGAACACCGGGGAGCTGTTTTTT.